A selection of T cell receptor beta chains follows, all from one sample in a study of Graves' ophthalmopathy and Graves' hyperthyroidism. From the multiplex PCR reads, TCRdb called clonotypes with MiXCR, one entry per CDR3 protein. The sample records over a million distinct CDR3 sequences, about 40% being singletons. The specimen sequenced was peripheral blood or thyroid tissue (not recorded which). The receptors here all came from an adult man with Graves' hyperthyroidism. Each CDR3 is given with its conserved first and last residue. D genes are given only for firm matches. Expanded clones get a size class; other rows say once, few or many, or leave the size out.

d_call	v_call	clone_size	j_call	cdr3_aa	cdr3_nt
TRBD2	TRBV10-3	many	TRBJ2-7	CAISEGRSSGVSYEQYF	TGTGCCATCAGTGAGGGGCGATCTAGCGGGGTCTCCTACGAGCAGTACTTC
.	TRBV7-8	few	TRBJ2-7	CASRSGSSASAYF	TGTGCCAGCAGGTCTGGGTCGTCGGCTAGCGCGTACTTC
TRBD1	TRBV7-6	many	TRBJ2-7	CASSTGQGVYYEQYF	TGTGCCAGCAGCACCGGACAGGGGGTCTACTACGAGCAGTACTTC
.	TRBV6-5	few	TRBJ2-7	CASRGSAHYEQYF	TGTGCCAGCAGAGGTAGCGCTCACTACGAGCAGTACTTC
TRBD2	TRBV7-9	few	TRBJ2-7	CASSGGGFYEQYF	TGTGCCAGCAGCGGGGGAGGGTTCTACGAGCAGTACTTC
.	TRBV20-1	many	TRBJ1-2	CTTGPSRHYGYTF	TGCACCACAGGACCGAGTAGACACTATGGCTACACCTTC
.	TRBV12-3/TRBV12-4	.	TRBJ2-2	CASSSSESGELFF	TGTGCCAGCAGTTCCTCTGAGAGCGGGGAGCTGTTTTTT
.	TRBV11-3	many	TRBJ2-5	CASSSTQGETQYF	TGTGCCAGCAGCTCTACCCAAGGAGAGACCCAGTACTTC
.	TRBV20-1	.	TRBJ2-5	CSARDAASETQYF	TGCAGTGCTAGAGACGCGGCTAGCGAGACCCAGTACTTC
.	TRBV5-5	many	TRBJ1-6	CASSLLGMNSPLHF	TGTGCCAGCAGCTTACTAGGGATGAATTCACCCCTCCACTTT
.	TRBV10-2	many	TRBJ1-6	CASRARDNNSPLHF	TGCGCCAGCCGGGCACGGGATAATAATTCACCCCTCCACTTT
.	TRBV7-2	many	TRBJ1-2	CASSSGTFSRQGYTF	TGTGCCAGCAGCTCCGGGACGTTCTCGCGTCAGGGCTACACCTTC
.	TRBV6-5	many	TRBJ1-5	CASSYGTGRDQPQHF	TGTGCCAGCAGTTACGGTACAGGTCGCGATCAGCCCCAGCATTTT
TRBD2	TRBV7-9	many	TRBJ2-7	CATTLLRLAGTYEQYF	TGTGCCACTACGCTGCTTAGACTAGCGGGGACCTACGAGCAGTACTTC
TRBD2	TRBV7-2	.	TRBJ2-2	CASSRAGGLFF	TGTGCCAGCAGCCGAGCGGGGGGGCTGTTTTTT
.	TRBV19	many	TRBJ2-7	CASSQSEQQYF	TGTGCCAGTAGTCAGTCGGAGCAGCAGTACTTC
.	TRBV7-2	.	TRBJ2-1	CASRDPSSYNEQFF	TGTGCCAGCCGCGACCCGAGCTCCTACAATGAGCAGTTCTTC
TRBD1	TRBV29-1	.	TRBJ2-7	CSGQGQGIYEQYF	TGCAGCGGACAGGGTCAGGGGATCTACGAGCAGTACTTC
TRBD2	TRBV6-5	.	TRBJ2-7	CASSRASGSGVYEQYF	TGTGCCAGCAGTAGGGCTAGCGGGAGCGGGGTCTACGAGCAGTACTTC
.	TRBV7-6	many	TRBJ1-4	CASRGARSNEKLFF	TGTGCCAGCCGGGGGGCGAGGTCTAATGAAAAACTGTTTTTT
TRBD1	TRBV7-8	.	TRBJ2-5	CASSQGAVETQYF	TGTGCCAGCAGCCAGGGGGCAGTAGAGACCCAGTACTTC
.	TRBV7-6	many	TRBJ2-2	CASSLLVQPNTGELFF	TGTGCCAGCAGCTTACTCGTACAGCCGAACACCGGGGAGCTGTTTTTT
.	TRBV11-2	.	TRBJ1-2	CASSIDGAAYGYTF	TGTGCCAGCAGCATAGATGGGGCAGCTTATGGCTACACCTTC
.	TRBV20-1	many	TRBJ2-5	CSANSDGSRRETQYF	TGCAGTGCCAACTCGGATGGGAGCAGGAGGGAGACCCAGTACTTC
.	TRBV7-2	many	TRBJ1-4	CASSLGGGSREKLFF	TGTGCCAGCAGCTTAGGCGGGGGGAGTCGGGAAAAACTGTTTTTT
.	TRBV7-9	many	TRBJ1-3	CASSLSQVFGNTIYF	TGTGCCAGCAGCTTAAGCCAGGTCTTTGGAAACACCATATATTTT
TRBD1	TRBV19	.	TRBJ1-1	CASSSRTGSPKGTEAFF	TGTGCCAGTAGTTCCCGGACAGGTTCCCCTAAGGGCACTGAAGCTTTCTTT
TRBD1	TRBV10-3	many	TRBJ2-7	CASLDREHEQYF	TGTGCCAGCCTGGACAGGGAACACGAGCAGTACTTC
.	TRBV29-1	many	TRBJ1-2	CSVEHKKLYGYTF	TGCAGCGTTGAACACAAGAAACTCTATGGCTACACCTTC
.	TRBV6-6	many	TRBJ2-7	CASRRQADYEQYF	TGTGCCAGCAGACGACAGGCGGACTACGAGCAGTACTTC
.	TRBV5-1	many	TRBJ1-6	CASSLAGTNNSPLHF	TGCGCCAGCAGCTTGGCCGGGACAAATAATTCACCCCTCCACTTT
TRBD1	TRBV5-1	.	TRBJ2-7	CASSYGQGNSYEQYF	TGCGCCAGCAGCTATGGACAGGGTAACTCCTACGAGCAGTACTTC
.	TRBV19	few	TRBJ1-5	CASSIMEGNQPQHF	TGTGCCAGTAGTATTATGGAGGGTAATCAGCCCCAGCATTTT
.	TRBV20-1	many	TRBJ1-1	CSASWGTVAFF	TGCAGTGCTAGTTGGGGGACGGTAGCTTTCTTT